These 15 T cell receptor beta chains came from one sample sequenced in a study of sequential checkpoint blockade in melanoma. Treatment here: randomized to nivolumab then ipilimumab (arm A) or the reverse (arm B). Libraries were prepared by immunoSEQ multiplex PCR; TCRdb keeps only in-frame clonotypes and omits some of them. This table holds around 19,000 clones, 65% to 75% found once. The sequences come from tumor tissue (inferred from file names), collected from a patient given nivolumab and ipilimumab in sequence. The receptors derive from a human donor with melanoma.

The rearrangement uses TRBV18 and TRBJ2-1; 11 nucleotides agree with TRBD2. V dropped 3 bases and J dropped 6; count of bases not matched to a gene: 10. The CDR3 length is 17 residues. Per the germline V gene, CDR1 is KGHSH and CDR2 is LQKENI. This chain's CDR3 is CASSPAIIAGGGNEQFF. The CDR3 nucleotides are TGTGCCAGCTCACCGGCGATTATAGCGGGAGGGGGCAATGAGCAGTTCTTC.

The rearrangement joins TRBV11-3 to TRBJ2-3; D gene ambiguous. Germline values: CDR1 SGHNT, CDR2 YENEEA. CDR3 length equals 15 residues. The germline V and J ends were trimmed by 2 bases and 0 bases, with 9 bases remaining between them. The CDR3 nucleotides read TGTGCCAGCAGCTTACGACGGTCTAGCACAGATACGCAGTATTTT. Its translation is CASSLRRSSTDTQYF.

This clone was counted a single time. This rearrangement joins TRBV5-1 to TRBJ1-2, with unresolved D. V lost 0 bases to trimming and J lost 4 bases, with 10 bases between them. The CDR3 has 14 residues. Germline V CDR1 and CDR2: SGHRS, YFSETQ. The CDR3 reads CASSLGGDVYGYTF. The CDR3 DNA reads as TGCGCCAGCAGCTTGGGTGGAGATGTCTATGGCTACACCTTC. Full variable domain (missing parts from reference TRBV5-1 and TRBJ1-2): KAGVTQTPRYLIKTRGQQVTLSCSPISGHRSVSWYQQTPGQGLQFLFEYFSETQRNKGNFPGRFSGRQFSNSRSEMNVSTLELGDSALYLCASSLGGDVYGYTFGSGTRLTVV.

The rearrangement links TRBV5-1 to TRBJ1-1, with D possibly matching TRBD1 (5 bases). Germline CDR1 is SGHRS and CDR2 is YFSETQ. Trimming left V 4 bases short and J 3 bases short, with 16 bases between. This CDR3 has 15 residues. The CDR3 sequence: CASSGAQPGDTEAFF. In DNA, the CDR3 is TGCGCCAGCAGCGGGGCACAGCCAGGAGACACTGAAGCTTTCTTT.

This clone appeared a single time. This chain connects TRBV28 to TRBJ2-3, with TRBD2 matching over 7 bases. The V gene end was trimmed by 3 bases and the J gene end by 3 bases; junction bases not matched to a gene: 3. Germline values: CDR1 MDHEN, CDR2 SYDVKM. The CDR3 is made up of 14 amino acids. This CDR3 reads CASSFGLETDTQYF. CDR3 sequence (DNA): TGTGCCAGCAGTTTTGGACTAGAGACAGATACGCAGTATTTT.

CDR3 loop: CASSPMAGGGETQYF. In DNA, the CDR3 is TGTGCCAGCTCACCGATGGCAGGGGGTGGAGAGACCCAGTACTTC. This chain links TRBV18 with TRBJ2-5; TRBD1 matches at 7 bases. Germline values: CDR1 KGHSH, CDR2 LQKENI. This CDR3 region has 15 residues. V trimming: 3 bases; J trimming: 4 bases; junction bases outside the gene matches: 8.

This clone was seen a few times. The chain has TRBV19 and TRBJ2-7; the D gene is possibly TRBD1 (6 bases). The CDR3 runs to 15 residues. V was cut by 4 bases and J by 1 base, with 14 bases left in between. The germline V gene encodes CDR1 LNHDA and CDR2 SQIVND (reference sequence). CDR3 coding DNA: TGTGCCAGTAGTACCCAGGACAGCCCGTCCTACGAGCAGTACTTC. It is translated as CASSTQDSPSYEQYF.

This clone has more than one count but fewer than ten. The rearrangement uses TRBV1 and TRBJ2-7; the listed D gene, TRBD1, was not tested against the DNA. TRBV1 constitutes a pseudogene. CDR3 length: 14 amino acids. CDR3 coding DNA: TGCGCCAGCAGCTACTGGACAGGGGACGACGAGCAGTACTTC. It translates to CASSYWTGDDEQYF.

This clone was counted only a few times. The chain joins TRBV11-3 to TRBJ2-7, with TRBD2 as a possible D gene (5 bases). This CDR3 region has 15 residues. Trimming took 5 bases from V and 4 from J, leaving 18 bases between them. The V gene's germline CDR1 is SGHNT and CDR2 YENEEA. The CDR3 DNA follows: TGTGCCAGCAGCCCCGGAGAGGGAGAGAAGTACGAGCAGTACTTC. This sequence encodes CASSPGEGEKYEQYF.

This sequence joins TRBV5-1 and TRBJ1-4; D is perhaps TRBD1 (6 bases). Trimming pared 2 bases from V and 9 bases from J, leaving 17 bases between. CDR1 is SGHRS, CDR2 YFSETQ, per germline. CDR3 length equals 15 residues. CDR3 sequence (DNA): TGCGCCAGCAGCTTAACGGGGGCGATTTTTCAAAAACTGTTTTTT. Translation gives CASSLTGAIFQKLFF.

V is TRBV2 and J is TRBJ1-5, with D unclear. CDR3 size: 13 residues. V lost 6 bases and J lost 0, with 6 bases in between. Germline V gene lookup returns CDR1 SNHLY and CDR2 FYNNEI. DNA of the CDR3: TGTGCCAGCAGCCCTTATAGCAATCAGCCCCAGCATTTT. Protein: CASSPYSNQPQHF.

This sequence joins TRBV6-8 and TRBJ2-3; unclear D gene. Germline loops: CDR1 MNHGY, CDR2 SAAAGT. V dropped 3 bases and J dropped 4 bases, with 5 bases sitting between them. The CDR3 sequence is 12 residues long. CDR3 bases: TGTGCCAGCAGTTATCTGTCAGATACGCAGTATTTT. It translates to CASSYLSDTQYF.

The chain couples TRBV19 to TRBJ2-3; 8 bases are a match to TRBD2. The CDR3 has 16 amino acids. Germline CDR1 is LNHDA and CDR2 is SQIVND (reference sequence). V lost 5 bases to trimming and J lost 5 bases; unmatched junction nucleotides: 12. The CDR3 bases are TGTGCCAGTAGTGTACGACTAGCGCCCGGGGGAGATACGCAGTATTTT. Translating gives CASSVRLAPGGDTQYF. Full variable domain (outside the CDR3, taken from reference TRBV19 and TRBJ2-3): DGGITQSPKYLFRKEGQNVTLSCEQNLNHDAMYWYRQDPGQGLRLIYYSQIVNDFQKGDIAEGYSVSREKKESFPLTVTSAQKNPTAFYLCASSVRLAPGGDTQYFGPGTRLTVL.

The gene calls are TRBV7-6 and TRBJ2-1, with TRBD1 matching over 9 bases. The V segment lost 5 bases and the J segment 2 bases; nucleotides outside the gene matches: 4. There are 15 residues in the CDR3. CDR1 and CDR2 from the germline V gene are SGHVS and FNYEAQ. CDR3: CASSPYRGPYNEQFF. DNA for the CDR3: TGTGCCAGCAGCCCTTACAGGGGGCCCTACAATGAGCAGTTCTTC. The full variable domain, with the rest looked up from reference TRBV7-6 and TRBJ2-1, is GAGVSQSPRYKVTKRGQDVALRCDPISGHVSLYWYRQALGQGPEFLTYFNYEAQQDKSGLPNDRFSAERPEGSISTLTIQRTEQRDSAMYRCASSPYRGPYNEQFFGPGTRLTVL.

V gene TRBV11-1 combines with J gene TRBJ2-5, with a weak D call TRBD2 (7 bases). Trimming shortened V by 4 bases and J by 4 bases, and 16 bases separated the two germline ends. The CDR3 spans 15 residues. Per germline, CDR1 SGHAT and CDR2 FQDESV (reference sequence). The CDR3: CASSSNRGGSETQYF. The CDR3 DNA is TGTGCCAGCAGCTCGAACCGCGGGGGCTCAGAGACCCAGTACTTC. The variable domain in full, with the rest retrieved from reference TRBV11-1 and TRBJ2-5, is EAEVAQSPRYKITEKSQAVAFWCDPISGHATLYWYRQILGQGPELLVQFQDESVVDDSQLPKDRFSAERLKGVDSTLKIQPAELGDSAMYLCASSSNRGGSETQYFGPGTRLLVL.